This T cell receptor (beta chain) was retrieved from a study of PD-1 blockade in classical Hodgkin lymphoma. Study-wide results and caveats: Underlying causes for the observed repertoire differences were not defined, possibly disease activity or prior therapy.

Concerning this clone: Its antigen is undetermined.

In germline, CDR1 is SGHTA, CDR2 FQGTGA. Trimming took off 5 bases at V and 6 bases at J, with 15 bases between the two ends. This CDR3 is 14 amino acids long. The time point was: cycle 4 day 1 (C4D1), after more than five weeks of nivolumab. Patients all relapsed after autologous stem cell transplantation, and there was variation in brentuximab vedotin exposure. Measured with immunoSEQ multiplex PCR; TCRdb has only the in-frame clones, and not every one. The sample includes approximately 96,000 clones, 85% to 95% of them seen just once. The sequencing here drew on peripheral blood mononuclear cells (PBMCs), taken before the fourth cycle of nivolumab. This TCR was recovered from a human donor with classical Hodgkin lymphoma. The rearrangement links TRBV7-3 to TRBJ2-3; D gene uncertain. The CDR3 region has the DNA TGTGCCAGCAGCCCCGGTGAGAGGTGGGATACGCAGTATTTT. Its protein is CASSPGERWDTQYF.